Sequencing of this T cell receptor beta chain was carried out in a study of OX40 agonist ivuxolimab in advanced cancers. The overall study: In this trial design, patients received ivuxolimab intravenously at 0.01 to 10 mg/kg every 2 weeks. Partial responses occurred in three patients (one hepatocellular carcinoma, two cutaneous melanoma).

Autoimmune disease history or systemic immunosuppression excluded patients. Germline CDR1 KGHSH, CDR2 LQKENI. This CDR3 contains 15 residues. V was pared by 0 bases and J by 3 bases, with 6 bases between. The table came from immunoSEQ multiplex PCR; TCRdb's copy has only in-frame clones and leaves some out. The sample includes 40,000 to 45,000 clones, more than 80% seen only once; the top ten take 6%. The chain links TRBV18 to TRBJ1-6, with D perhaps TRBD1 (5 bases). This clonotype was sampled from an adult with an advanced solid tumor such as melanoma, head and neck, liver or kidney cancer. The material sequenced was CD4+ or CD8+ T cells sorted from blood, taken in a trial of the OX40 agonist ivuxolimab. CDR3 amino acids: CASSPPTGYNSPLHF. CDR3 nucleotides: TGTGCCAGCTCACCACCAACAGGCTATAATTCACCCCTCCACTTT.